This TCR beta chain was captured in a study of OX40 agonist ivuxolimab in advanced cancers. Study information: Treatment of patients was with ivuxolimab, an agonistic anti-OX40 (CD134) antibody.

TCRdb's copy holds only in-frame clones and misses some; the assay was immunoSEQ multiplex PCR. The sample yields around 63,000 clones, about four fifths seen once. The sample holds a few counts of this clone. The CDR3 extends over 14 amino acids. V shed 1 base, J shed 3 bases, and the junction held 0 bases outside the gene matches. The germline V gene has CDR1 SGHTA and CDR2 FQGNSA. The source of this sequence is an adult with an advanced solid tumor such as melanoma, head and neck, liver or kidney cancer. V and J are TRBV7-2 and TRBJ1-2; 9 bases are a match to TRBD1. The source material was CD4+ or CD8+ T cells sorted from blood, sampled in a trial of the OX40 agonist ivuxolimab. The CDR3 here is CASSLGTGDYGYTF. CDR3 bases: TGTGCCAGCAGCTTAGGGACAGGGGACTATGGCTACACCTTC.